Below, 24 T cell receptor beta chains from the same sample are listed, as sequenced in a study of CD8+CD57+ T cells in acquired aplastic anemia. Genomic DNA provided the template from which TCR beta VDJ and CDR3 profiles were obtained. Each CDR3 protein gets one entry after TCRdb re-called the reads with MiXCR. The data contain under 350,000 distinct CDR3 sequences, 45% to 65% of them seen just once; the ten biggest clones take up 1.3%. All patients picked for sequencing had shown, by flow cytometry, an expansion of CD8+CD57+ cells. Sequencing used sorted CD4+, CD8+, or CD8+CD57+ T cells (not recorded which) from PBMCs. The receptors were sampled from a human donor with aplastic anemia.

This clonotype has only one observation. The V and J genes are TRBV20-1 and TRBJ2-7; 9 bases align to TRBD2. The junction had 13 bases not matched to a gene; V was cut back by 7 bases and J by 3 bases. Looked up from germline, CDR1 is DFQATT and CDR2 is SNEGSKA (reference sequence). This CDR3 comprises 15 residues. Written as DNA, the CDR3 is TGCAGTGTCGTTCCCGGGACTAGCCCTAACTACGAGCAGTACTTC. Translation: CSVVPGTSPNYEQYF.

V is TRBV7-3 and J is TRBJ2-3; no clear D. Germline-derived CDR1 and CDR2 are SGHTA and FQGTGA. With 5 bases removed from V and 0 bases from J, the gap between germline ends came to 12 bases. The CDR3 loop spans 15 amino acids. The CDR3 DNA reads as TGTGCCAGCAGCCCCACGTGGCCGAGCACAGATACGCAGTATTTT. Its protein is CASSPTWPSTDTQYF.

Ten or more counts support this clonotype. The chain carries TRBV9 and TRBJ2-5; D is perhaps TRBD2 (5 bases). Trimming removed 0 bases from V and 2 bases from J, with 14 bases in between. There are 16 residues in the CDR3. Germline CDR1 and CDR2: SGDLS and YYNGEE. The CDR3 region is CASSVGASRIQETQYF. The CDR3 DNA is TGTGCCAGCAGCGTAGGGGCTAGCCGAATACAAGAGACCCAGTACTTC.

V gene TRBV7-9 combines with J gene TRBJ2-3; no reliable D call. Trimming left V 1 base short and J 4 bases short, with 6 bases between. The CDR3 consists of 13 residues. The germline CDR1 and CDR2 sequences are SEHNR and FQNEAQ (reference sequence). Here the CDR3 reads CASSLVQADTQYF. CDR3 sequence (DNA): TGTGCCAGCAGCTTAGTCCAGGCAGATACGCAGTATTTT.

The CDR3 DNA reads as TGTGCCAGCAGCCCCACGGAGGGTTGGGGGGTATCAGAGACCCAGTACTTC. Protein: CASSPTEGWGVSETQYF. The chain uses TRBV7-2 and TRBJ2-5; tentatively, D is TRBD2 (6 bases). This CDR3 is 17 amino acids long. Germline loops: CDR1 SGHTA, CDR2 FQGNSA. V was cut by 5 bases and J by 4 bases, with 23 bases left in between.

The chain carries TRBV29-1 and TRBJ1-1, with D perhaps TRBD1 (6 bases). The CDR3 extends over 13 amino acids. V lost 7 bases, J lost 1 base, and 13 bases lay in between. Per the germline V gene, CDR1 is SQVTM and CDR2 is ANQGSEA. For the CDR3, the DNA is TGCAGCGCAACCAAGGGGGGGAACACTGAAGCTTTCTTT. Translated: CSATKGGNTEAFF. Using reference TRBV29-1 and TRBJ1-1 for the parts outside the CDR3, the full variable domain is SAVISQKPSRDICQRGTSLTIQCQVDSQVTMMFWYRQQPGQSLTLIATANQGSEATYESGFVIDKFPISRPNLTFSTLTVSNMSPEDSSIYLCSATKGGNTEAFFGQGTRLTVV.

The chain recombines TRBV5-4 with TRBJ1-1, with 8 bases fitting TRBD1. Looked up from germline, CDR1 is SGHNT and CDR2 is YYREEE (reference sequence). This CDR3 is built from 13 residues. The trim removed 4 bases at V and 10 bases at J, leaving 9 bases unmatched. The CDR3 coding sequence is TGTGCCAGCAGCGCGACAGGGGCCCTAGGAGCTTTCTTT. Translated, it gives CASSATGALGAFF.

This clonotype was seen repeatedly, ten times or more. The chain links TRBV5-1 to TRBJ2-3; 8 bases are a match to TRBD2. The CDR3 has 16 amino acids. Germline assignment: CDR1 SGHRS and CDR2 YFSETQ. The junction had 4 bases not matched to a gene; V was cut back by 0 bases and J by 1 base. The CDR3 loop reads CASSLGAGAGTDTQYF. The CDR3 DNA reads as TGCGCCAGCAGCTTGGGAGCGGGAGCGGGCACAGATACGCAGTATTTT.

V gene TRBV5-1 combines with J gene TRBJ2-7, with D possibly TRBD2 on 6 matching bases. The germline V gene has CDR1 SGHRS and CDR2 YFSETQ. V lost 1 base and J lost 5, with 13 bases in between. CDR3 size: 14 residues. The CDR3 region has the DNA TGCGCCAGCAGCTTGTTGCAGGGCGGGAACGAGCAGTACTTC. Translating it yields CASSLLQGGNEQYF.

This sequence joins TRBV2 and TRBJ2-3, with 12 positions matching TRBD2. This CDR3 is 14 amino acids long. Germline CDR1 reads SNHLY; CDR2 reads FYNNEI. J gave up 5 bases and V 6 bases, and 3 bases lay outside the gene matches. CDR3 region: CASSQLAGGDTQYF. Here the CDR3 DNA reads TGTGCCAGCAGCCAACTAGCGGGGGGAGATACGCAGTATTTT.

The V gene is TRBV24-1, the J gene TRBJ2-7; D could derive from TRBD1 or TRBD2 (5 bases each). Germline CDR1 reads KGHDR; CDR2 reads SFDVKD. Trimming took off 4 bases at V and 7 bases at J, with 13 bases between the two ends. This CDR3 contains 13 residues. CDR3 nucleotide sequence: TGTGCCACCAGTGACCCCCGGGGCAAGGAGCAGTACTTC. Translation gives CATSDPRGKEQYF.

V and J are TRBV7-2 and TRBJ1-2; 12 positions agree with TRBD1. The J segment lost 0 bases and the V segment lost 6 bases, leaving 5 bases of the junction unmatched. This CDR3 region has 16 residues. Germline CDR1 SGHTA, CDR2 FQGNSA. In nucleotides, the CDR3 is TGTGCCAGCAGGTCCGGGACAGGGGGCTCTAACTATGGCTACACCTTC. This sequence encodes CASRSGTGGSNYGYTF.

This rearrangement joins TRBV5-5 to TRBJ1-2; 8 nucleotides line up with TRBD1. V lost 4 bases to trimming and J lost 6 bases; unmatched junction nucleotides: 8. The CDR3 length is 14 residues. The germline V gene has CDR1 SGHKS and CDR2 YYEKEE (reference sequence). CDR3 in DNA: TGTGCCAGCAGCAAAAACGGACAGGGTAATGGCTACACCTTC. Amino acids: CASSKNGQGNGYTF.

The chain uses TRBV29-1 and TRBJ1-6; maybe TRBD1 (6 bases). The germline V gene encodes CDR1 SQVTM and CDR2 ANQGSEA. V shed 3 bases and J shed 9 bases, with 15 bases lying between them. CDR3 length: 14 residues. The CDR3 protein is CSVERMGGGSPLHF. DNA of the CDR3: TGCAGCGTTGAGCGGATGGGGGGCGGTTCACCCCTCCACTTT.

The sample holds many counts of this clonotype. The CDR3 DNA reads as TGTGCCAGTAGTACAAACAGGGAGTATGGCTACACCTTC. Encoded protein: CASSTNREYGYTF. The chain uses TRBV19 and TRBJ1-2, with a weak D call TRBD1 (6 bases). V dropped 4 bases and J dropped 5 bases, with 11 bases sitting between them. Looked up from germline, CDR1 is LNHDA and CDR2 is SQIVND (reference sequence). This CDR3 spans 13 amino acids.

The V and J genes are TRBV28 and TRBJ2-7, with D maybe TRBD2 (5 bases). CDR1 is MDHEN and CDR2 is SYDVKM in the germline V gene. V dropped 7 bases and J dropped 10 bases, with 14 bases sitting between them. The CDR3 is made up of 11 amino acids. CDR3 sequence: CASTSPREQYF. DNA for the CDR3: TGTGCCAGCACCTCCCCCCGGGAACAGTACTTC.

Concerning this clonotype itself: At one end, the junction sequence differs from germline, possibly due to a read error. This chain joins TRBV15 and TRBJ2-2; 7 bases map to TRBD2. Per germline, CDR1 LNHNV and CDR2 YYDKDF (reference sequence). The CDR3 runs to 16 residues. The DNA for the CDR3 is TGTGCCACCAGCACCTGCCAAGGAGCGGGGACCGGGGAGCTGTCTTTT. As protein: CATSTCQGAGTGELSF. The whole variable domain, filled in from reference TRBV15 and TRBJ2-2, reads DAMVIQNPRYQVTQFGKPVTLSCSQTLNHNVMYWYQQKSSQAPKLLFHYYDKDFNNEADTPDNFQSRRPNTSFCFLDIRSPGLGDTAMYLCATSTCQGAGTGELSFGEGSRLTVL.

In this sample, this clonotype turned up a few times. The rearrangement joins TRBV7-8 to TRBJ2-2; unclear D gene. Germline CDR1 is SGHVS and CDR2 is FQNEAQ. Trimming stripped 1 base from V and 7 bases from J, with 7 bases between. CDR3 length: 13 amino acids. CDR3 DNA sequence: TGTGCCAGCAGCTTAGAGGGTATCGGGGAGCTGTTTTTT. It translates to CASSLEGIGELFF.

As to this clonotype: A read error may account for a junction end that differs from germline. The chain combines TRBV10-3 with TRBJ1-2; no firm D call. The CDR3 length is 11 residues. In germline, CDR1 is ENHRY, CDR2 SYGVKD. This CDR3 reads CASSYGQVDIF. CDR3 DNA sequence: TGTGCCAGCAGTTACGGGCAGGTCGACATCTTC.

The chain has TRBV24-1 and TRBJ2-7; D is possibly TRBD1 or TRBD2 (5 bases each). Trimming cost V 3 bases and J 3 bases, with 17 bases left between them. The CDR3 runs to 16 residues. The germline CDR1 and CDR2 sequences are KGHDR and SFDVKD. The DNA of the CDR3 is TGTGCCACCAGTGATCCGGCCGGGACCGCCGACTACGAGCAGTACTTC. Its translation is CATSDPAGTADYEQYF.

This rearrangement joins TRBV20-1 to TRBJ1-1, with unresolved D. The CDR3 contains 13 residues. CDR1 is DFQATT and CDR2 is SNEGSKA in the germline V gene (reference sequence). Trimming left V 0 bases short and J 3 bases short, with 8 bases between. In DNA, the CDR3 is TGCAGTGCTAGAGAGCTATTGGACACTGAAGCTTTCTTT. Residues: CSARELLDTEAFF.

This chain connects TRBV15 to TRBJ2-1, with D maybe TRBD2 (6 bases). The CDR3 is 15 amino acids. CDR1 LNHNV and CDR2 YYDKDF come from the germline V gene (reference sequence). V lost 1 base and J lost 4, with 11 bases in between. For the CDR3, the DNA is TGTGCCACCAGCAGAGTGTGGGGGGAGTACAATGAGCAGTTCTTC. As protein: CATSRVWGEYNEQFF.

This clonotype has ten or more counts. The gene calls are TRBV7-3 and TRBJ2-3; 7 bases match TRBD2. The V and J ends lost 0 bases and 6 bases, in that order; junction bases with no gene match: 9. The CDR3 is 16 amino acids. The germline V gene encodes CDR1 SGHTA and CDR2 FQGTGA. As DNA, the CDR3 is TGTGCCAGCAGCTTAACCGGCGGGAGAAGTGATGATACGCAGTATTTT. Translation: CASSLTGGRSDDTQYF.

The genes are TRBV20-1 and TRBJ1-5; D not certain. The V gene's germline CDR1 is DFQATT and CDR2 SNEGSKA (reference sequence). CDR3 size: 15 residues. The V end lost 6 bases, the J end lost 2 bases, and 17 bases lay between the germline ends. Here the CDR3 DNA reads TGCAGTGCCTTAAAGGAGGTACGGGGCAATCAGCCCCAGCATTTT. Encoded protein: CSALKEVRGNQPQHF.